This is a list of T cell receptor beta chains from one sample in a study of shared clonotypes between healthy human individuals. Produced via immunoSEQ multiplex PCR; TCRdb's table is partial and in-frame only. The sample shows 1 million to 1.3 million clones, more than 75% of them seen only once. Sequenced material: memory CD4+ T cells from PBMCs. The origin of the receptors is a man between 18 and 35 years old in good health. Some clones in this sample may be carry-over from other donors' samples. Each CDR3 is given with its conserved first and last residue. D genes are given only for firm matches. A row's size may be missing; if present it is once, few, many or a size class.

TRBD2,TRBV29-1,TRBJ2-7,NA,CSAQGLAGVMGEQYF,TGCAGCGCCCAAGGACTAGCGGGAGTTATGGGAGAGCAGTACTTC
NA,TRBV20-1,TRBJ1-4,NA,CSAQNNEKLFF,TGCAGTGCCCAAAATAATGAAAAACTGTTTTTT
NA,TRBV5-1,TRBJ2-3,NA,CASSLKGDTQYF,TGCGCCAGCAGCTTGAAGGGAGATACGCAGTATTTT
NA,TRBV9,TRBJ1-4,few,CASSEGLTNEKLFF,TGTGCCAGCAGTGAGGGGTTGACTAATGAAAAACTGTTTTTT
NA,TRBV10-3,TRBJ2-5,many,CAISESEIKETQYF,TGTGCCATCAGTGAATCGGAAATTAAAGAGACCCAGTACTTC
NA,TRBV5-1,TRBJ2-3,NA,CASSYSAGGDTQYF,TGCGCCAGCAGCTACTCCGCTGGTGGAGATACGCAGTATTTT
TRBD2,TRBV28,TRBJ2-1,NA,CASSLGGTSGNEQFF,TGTGCCAGCAGTTTGGGGGGGACTAGCGGAAATGAGCAGTTCTTC
NA,TRBV19,TRBJ2-1,NA,CASSISSYNEQFF,TGTGCCAGTAGTATAAGCAGTTACAATGAGCAGTTCTTC
NA,TRBV7-2,TRBJ1-2,NA,CASSLAGTSNYGYTF,TGTGCCAGCAGCTTAGCGGGAACTTCTAACTATGGCTACACCTTC
NA,TRBV6-5,TRBJ2-2,NA,CASSRLETNTGELFF,TGTGCCAGCAGTAGACTCGAGACGAACACCGGGGAGCTGTTTTTT
NA,TRBV7-9,TRBJ2-2,NA,CASSQGGTNTGELFF,TGTGCCAGCAGCCAAGGGGGGACAAACACCGGGGAGCTGTTTTTT
NA,TRBV5-4,TRBJ2-6,NA,CASSLVVVPLSGANVLTF,TGTGCCAGCAGCCTAGTCGTGGTTCCCCTCTCTGGGGCCAACGTCCTGACTTTC
NA,TRBV7-6,TRBJ2-3,NA,CASSPRSRADTQYF,TGTGCCAGCAGCCCAAGGAGTCGAGCAGATACGCAGTATTTT
TRBD1,TRBV5-6,TRBJ2-7,NA,CASSLGQGVGEQYF,TGTGCCAGCAGCTTGGGACAGGGAGTAGGCGAGCAGTACTTC
TRBD1,TRBV13,TRBJ1-1,NA,CASSLKQGGTEAFF,TGTGCCAGCAGCTTAAAACAGGGGGGCACTGAAGCTTTCTTT
NA,TRBV19,TRBJ1-2,NA,CASAFWAGGYTF,TGTGCCAGTGCCTTCTGGGCAGGCGGCTACACCTTC
TRBD1,TRBV5-1,TRBJ1-3,many,CASSFQGVSSGNTIYF,TGCGCCAGCAGCTTTCAGGGGGTCTCCTCTGGAAACACCATATATTTT
NA,TRBV29-1,TRBJ1-4,NA,CSAQKWEGKLFF,TGCAGCGCCCAGAAATGGGAAGGAAAACTGTTTTTT
NA,TRBV11-1,TRBJ1-2,few,CASSLAHSGGYTF,TGTGCCAGCAGCTTAGCGCATTCCGGTGGCTACACCTTC
NA,TRBV30,TRBJ1-1,NA,CAWSPTLNTEAFF,TGTGCCTGGAGTCCTACACTGAACACTGAAGCTTTCTTT
NA,TRBV20-1,TRBJ1-2,once,CSASDSYGYTF,TGCAGTGCGAGTGACAGTTATGGCTACACCTTC
NA,TRBV6-1,TRBJ1-5,NA,CASSEARGGQPQHF,TGTGCCAGCAGTGAAGCGCGGGGAGGTCAGCCCCAGCATTTT
TRBD2,TRBV4-1,TRBJ2-7,NA,CASSHPFSGSSYEQYF,TGCGCCAGCAGCCACCCGTTTAGCGGGTCCTCCTACGAGCAGTACTTC
NA,TRBV4-3,TRBJ1-1,once,CASSQDRRNTEAFF,TGCGCCAGCAGCCAAGATAGGAGGAACACTGAAGCTTTCTTT
TRBD1,TRBV7-2,TRBJ2-6,NA,CASSLQGQGASGANVLTF,TGTGCCAGCAGCTTACAGGGACAGGGGGCATCTGGGGCCAACGTCCTGACTTTC
NA,TRBV19,TRBJ2-2,NA,CASRSRAESTGELFF,TGTGCCAGTAGGTCCAGAGCGGAATCCACCGGGGAGCTGTTTTTT
NA,TRBV10-3,TRBJ2-1,NA,CAISESGGALSYNEQFF,TGTGCCATCAGTGAGTCGGGGGGGGCCCTCTCCTACAATGAGCAGTTCTTC
TRBD1,TRBV10-3,TRBJ2-3,NA,CAISEPRTGGADTQYF,TGTGCCATCAGTGAGCCCAGGACAGGGGGCGCAGATACGCAGTATTTT
NA,TRBV25-1,TRBJ1-2,NA,CASSARGNYGYTF,TGTGCCAGCAGTGCAAGGGGTAACTATGGCTACACCTTC
NA,TRBV6-5,TRBJ1-3,NA,CASRGKGRSGNTIYF,TGTGCCAGCAGGGGAAAAGGCCGCTCTGGAAACACCATATATTTT
NA,TRBV5-1,TRBJ2-2,NA,CASSFYSLANTGELFF,TGCGCCAGCAGCTTCTACAGCTTAGCGAACACCGGGGAGCTGTTTTTT
NA,TRBV12-5,TRBJ2-1,once,CASGLERGLTYNEQFF,TGTGCTAGTGGTTTGGAAAGAGGGCTGACCTACAATGAGCAGTTCTTC
NA,TRBV11-3,TRBJ2-3,NA,CASSLVGAGTDTQYF,TGTGCCAGCAGCTTAGTCGGGGCCGGCACAGATACGCAGTATTTT
NA,TRBV19,TRBJ2-1,few,CASYGYPYNEQFF,TGTGCCAGTTATGGCTACCCCTACAATGAGCAGTTCTTC
NA,TRBV10-3,TRBJ2-3,NA,CAISDAGRDPSGTDTQYF,TGTGCCATCAGTGACGCCGGCCGGGACCCCTCCGGCACAGATACGCAGTATTTT
NA,TRBV28,TRBJ1-5,NA,CASSSDTRDMNF,TGTGCCAGCAGTTCTGACACCCGGGACATGAATTTT
NA,TRBV4-2,TRBJ1-4,once,CASSQDAGGSTNEKLFF,TGTGCCAGCAGCCAAGATGCGGGGGGGTCAACTAATGAAAAACTGTTTTTT
NA,TRBV7-3,TRBJ1-2,NA,CASSLDSGVYGYTF,TGTGCCAGCAGCTTAGATTCAGGGGTCTACGGCTACACCTTC
TRBD1,TRBV7-9,TRBJ2-7,few,CASSLRQGVDEQYF,TGTGCCAGCAGCTTACGACAGGGTGTGGACGAGCAGTACTTC
NA,TRBV4-1,TRBJ1-2,NA,CASSQPTEGKLNYGYTF,TGCGCCAGCAGCCAACCAACCGAGGGGAAACTTAACTATGGCTACACCTTC
TRBD2,TRBV27,TRBJ2-1,NA,CASSFPDTRGVNEQFF,TGTGCCAGCAGTTTTCCGGATACCCGGGGGGTGAATGAGCAGTTCTTC
TRBD1,TRBV15,TRBJ2-4,once,CATSRLGQGFDIQYF,TGTGCCACCAGCAGGTTAGGACAGGGGTTCGACATTCAGTACTTC
NA,TRBV10-3,TRBJ1-5,few,CAISDVRAGQPQHF,TGTGCCATCAGTGACGTCCGGGCGGGGCAGCCCCAGCATTTT
TRBD2,TRBV4-3,TRBJ2-1,NA,CASSQEGGSYNEQFF,TGCGCCAGCAGCCAAGAGGGGGGGTCCTACAATGAGCAGTTCTTC
TRBD2,TRBV29-1,TRBJ2-1,NA,CSSSAGLVNEQFF,TGCAGCTCTTCAGCGGGGCTGGTTAATGAGCAGTTCTTC
TRBD2,TRBV6-1,TRBJ2-7,NA,CASSRSTSAPYEQYF,TGTGCCAGCAGCAGAAGCACTAGCGCACCCTACGAGCAGTACTTC
NA,TRBV4-3,TRBJ1-4,few,CASSQSPRTNEKLFF,TGCGCCAGCAGCCAGTCACCTAGGACTAATGAAAAACTGTTTTTT
NA,TRBV11-2,TRBJ1-2,NA,CASSLAPGEYGYTF,TGTGCCAGCAGCTTAGCGCCGGGGGAGTATGGCTACACCTTC
NA,TRBV7-3,TRBJ2-3,NA,CASSLSTDTQYF,TGTGCCAGCAGCCTTAGCACAGATACGCAGTATTTT
TRBD2,TRBV9,TRBJ2-3,NA,CASSVGGLAGTADTQYF,TGTGCCAGCAGCGTCGGGGGACTAGCGGGAACCGCAGATACGCAGTATTTT
NA,TRBV5-1,TRBJ2-1,NA,CASSPQGGRIYNEQFF,TGCGCCAGCAGCCCCCAGGGTGGGAGGATATACAATGAGCAGTTCTTC
TRBD2,TRBV5-1,TRBJ2-5,NA,CASSSNLAGTETQYF,TGCGCCAGCAGCTCCAATTTAGCGGGTACAGAGACCCAGTACTTC
NA,TRBV11-2,TRBJ2-1,few,CASSHPRTPEQFF,TGTGCCAGCAGCCACCCCCGGACTCCCGAGCAGTTCTTC